This passage covers 4 T cell receptor beta chains from one sample sequenced in a study of T cells of healthy individuals (dated by TCRdb to 2017 to 2018). To prepare the library, 5' RACE was applied. The instrument was an Illumina MiSeq. Starting from the raw public reads, TCRdb applied fastp trimming at Q25, assembled clones with MiXCR and retained in-frame beta chains. Every CDR3 protein is listed once, alongside the most common genes and DNA of its rows. Here the sample has 45,000 to 60,000 distinct CDR3 sequences; around 15% occur a single time. 16% of the sample is taken by the ten largest. The origin of the receptors is a human donor in good health.

This clonotype was counted at least ten times. The V gene is TRBV12-3 or TRBV12-4, the J gene TRBJ2-2, with a possible D match to TRBD1 (6 bases). This CDR3 spans 12 amino acids. The ends were cut back, 5 bases at V and 7 bases at J, with 8 bases in the middle. As DNA, the CDR3 is TGTGCCAGCAGTCCGGACAGCGGGGAGCTGTTTTTT. Its protein is CASSPDSGELFF.

This clonotype has just a few counts. V usage is TRBV6-5 and J usage is TRBJ2-7, with a weak D call TRBD1 (6 bases). Trimming pared 0 bases from V and 2 bases from J, leaving 17 bases between. This CDR3 spans 17 amino acids. Germline V gene data show CDR1 as MNHEY and CDR2 as SVGAGI. CDR3 residues: CASSYSTSGTQTYEQYF. In DNA, the CDR3 is TGTGCCAGCAGTTACTCGACATCCGGGACACAAACCTACGAGCAGTACTTC.

This clonotype was seen ten or more times. The rearrangement uses TRBV6-6 and TRBJ2-5, with 7 nucleotides matching TRBD1. The CDR3 totals 14 residues. The germline V gene encodes CDR1 MNHNY and CDR2 SVGAGI (reference sequence). V lost 10 bases, J lost 2 bases, and 10 bases stayed unmatched. DNA of the CDR3: TGTGCCACCACTCACGGGGACAGACAAGAGACCCAGTACTTC. This encodes CATTHGDRQETQYF.

J is TRBJ2-2 and V is TRBV6-6; tentative D call: TRBD1 (6 bases). Germline V gene data show CDR1 as MNHNY and CDR2 as SVGAGI (reference sequence). CDR3 length: 16 amino acids. Trimming pared 7 bases from V and 0 bases from J, leaving 15 bases between. Here the CDR3 reads CASKLQGGSNTGELFF. CDR3 DNA sequence: TGTGCCAGCAAGTTACAGGGCGGGTCGAACACCGGGGAGCTGTTTTTT.